This T cell receptor (beta chain) was captured by sequencing in a study of CD8+CD57+ T cells in acquired aplastic anemia. This clonotype has at least ten counts. TCR beta VDJ and CDR3 profiles were obtained from a genomic DNA template. TCRdb re-called the reads through MiXCR, storing one row per CDR3 protein. The sample contains around 430,000 distinct CDR3 sequences, around 30% of which appear only once. There are 14 residues in the CDR3. The J segment lost 2 bases and the V segment lost 5 bases, leaving 5 bases of the junction unmatched. The germline V gene encodes CDR1 SQVTM and CDR2 ANQGSEA. Patients who underwent sequencing had shown CD8+CD57+ cell expansion by flow cytometry.

The TCR originated in a human donor with aplastic anemia. The source material was sorted CD4+, CD8+, or CD8+CD57+ T cells (not recorded which) from PBMCs. The rearrangement links TRBV29-1 to TRBJ1-1, with 10 bases aligning to TRBD1. DNA for the CDR3: TGCAGCGTTCGGGGGACAGGGGCAAACACTGAAGCTTTCTTT. It translates to CSVRGTGANTEAFF.